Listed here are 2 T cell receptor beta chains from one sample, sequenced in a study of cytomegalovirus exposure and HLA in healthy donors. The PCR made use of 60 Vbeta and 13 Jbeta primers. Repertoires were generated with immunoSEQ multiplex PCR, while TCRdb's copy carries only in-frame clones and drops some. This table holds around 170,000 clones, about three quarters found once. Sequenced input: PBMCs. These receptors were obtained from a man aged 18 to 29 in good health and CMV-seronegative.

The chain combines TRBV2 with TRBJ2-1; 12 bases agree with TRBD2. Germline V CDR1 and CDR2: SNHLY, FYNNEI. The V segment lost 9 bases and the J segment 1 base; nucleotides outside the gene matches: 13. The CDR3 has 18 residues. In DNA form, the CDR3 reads TGTGCCAGTGCCGTGAAACTAGCGGGAGGAGTGTCCTACAATGAGCAGTTCTTC. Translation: CASAVKLAGGVSYNEQFF.

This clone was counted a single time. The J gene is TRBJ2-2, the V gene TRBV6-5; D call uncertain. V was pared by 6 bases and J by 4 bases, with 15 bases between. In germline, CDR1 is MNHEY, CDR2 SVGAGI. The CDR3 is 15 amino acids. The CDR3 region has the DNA TGTGCCAGCAGCCTTTACGGTAGTGCCACCGGGGAGCTGTTTTTT. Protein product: CASSLYGSATGELFF.